This TCR beta chain came from a study of blood T cell repertoires in COVID-19. Study-wide background: T cells, B-cell-depleted T cells, or PBMCs supplied cDNA or gDNA.

Germline-derived CDR1 and CDR2 are SGHNT and YYREEE (reference sequence). Trimming pared 4 bases from V and 2 bases from J, leaving 15 bases between. The CDR3 totals 15 residues. Data came from immunoSEQ multiplex PCR; TCRdb stores just in-frame clones and leaves some out. The sample has 250,000 to 400,000 clones, around 90% seen once; the top ten hold 2.6%. Categorization into cohorts depended on clinical history that participants reported. This receptor was identified in a man aged 55-75 years who had recovered from COVID-19. The sample consisted of PBMCs or T cells enriched from blood (not recorded which). V gene TRBV5-4 combines with J gene TRBJ2-5; D is possibly TRBD1 (6 bases). The CDR3 region is CASSLLEDSQETQYF. CDR3 sequence (DNA): TGTGCCAGCAGCCTCCTAGAGGACAGTCAAGAGACCCAGTACTTC.